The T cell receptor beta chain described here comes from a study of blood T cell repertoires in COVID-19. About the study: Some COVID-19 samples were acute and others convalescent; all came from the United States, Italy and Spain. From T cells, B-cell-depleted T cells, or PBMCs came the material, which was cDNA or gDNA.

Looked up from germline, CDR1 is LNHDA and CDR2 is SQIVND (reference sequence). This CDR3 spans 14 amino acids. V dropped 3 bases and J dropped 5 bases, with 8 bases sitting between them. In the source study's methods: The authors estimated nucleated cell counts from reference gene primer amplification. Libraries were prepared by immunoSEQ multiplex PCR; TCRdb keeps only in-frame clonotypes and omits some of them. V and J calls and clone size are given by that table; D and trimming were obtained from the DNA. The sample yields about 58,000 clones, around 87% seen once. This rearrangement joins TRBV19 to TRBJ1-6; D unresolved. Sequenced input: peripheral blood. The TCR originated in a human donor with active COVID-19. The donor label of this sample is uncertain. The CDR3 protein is CASSIGINNSPLHF. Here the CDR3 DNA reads TGTGCCAGTAGTATCGGGATTAATAATTCACCCCTCCACTTT.